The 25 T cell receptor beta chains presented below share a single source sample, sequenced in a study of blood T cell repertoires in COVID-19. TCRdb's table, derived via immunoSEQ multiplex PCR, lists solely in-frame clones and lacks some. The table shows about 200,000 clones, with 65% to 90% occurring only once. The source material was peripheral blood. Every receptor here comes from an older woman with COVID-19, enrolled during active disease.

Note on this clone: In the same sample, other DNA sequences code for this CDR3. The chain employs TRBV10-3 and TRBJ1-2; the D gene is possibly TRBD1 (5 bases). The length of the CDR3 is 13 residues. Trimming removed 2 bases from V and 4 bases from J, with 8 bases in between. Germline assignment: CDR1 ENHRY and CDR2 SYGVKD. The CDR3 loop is CAISERGGYGYTF. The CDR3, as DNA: TGTGCCATCAGTGAGAGGGGTGGCTATGGCTACACCTTC.

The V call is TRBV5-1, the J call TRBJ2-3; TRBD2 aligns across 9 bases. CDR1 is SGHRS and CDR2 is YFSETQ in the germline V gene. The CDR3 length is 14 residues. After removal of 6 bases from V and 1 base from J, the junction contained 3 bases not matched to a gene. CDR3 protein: CASTERGGTDTQYF. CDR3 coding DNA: TGCGCCAGCACGGAGCGGGGGGGCACAGATACGCAGTATTTT. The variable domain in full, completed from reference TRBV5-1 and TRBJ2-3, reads KAGVTQTPRYLIKTRGQQVTLSCSPISGHRSVSWYQQTPGQGLQFLFEYFSETQRNKGNFPGRFSGRQFSNSRSEMNVSTLELGDSALYLCASTERGGTDTQYFGPGTRLTVL.

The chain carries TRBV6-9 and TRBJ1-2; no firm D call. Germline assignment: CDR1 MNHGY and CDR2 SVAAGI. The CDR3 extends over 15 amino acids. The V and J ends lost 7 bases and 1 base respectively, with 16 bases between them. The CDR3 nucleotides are TGTGCCAGCATTCCGCGGAGGAAGGATAACTATGGCTACACCTTC. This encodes CASIPRRKDNYGYTF.

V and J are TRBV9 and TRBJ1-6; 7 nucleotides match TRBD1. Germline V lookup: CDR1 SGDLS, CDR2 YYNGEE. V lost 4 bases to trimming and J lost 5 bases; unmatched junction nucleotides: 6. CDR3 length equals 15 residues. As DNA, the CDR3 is TGTGCCAGCAGCCCATCCGGGACAGATAATTCACCCCTCCACTTT. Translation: CASSPSGTDNSPLHF.

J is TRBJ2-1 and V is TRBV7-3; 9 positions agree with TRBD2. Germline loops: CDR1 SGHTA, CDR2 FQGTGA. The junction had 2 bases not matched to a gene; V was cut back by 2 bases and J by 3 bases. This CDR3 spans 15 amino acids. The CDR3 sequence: CASSLLAGNYNEQFF. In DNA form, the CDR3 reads TGTGCCAGCAGCTTACTAGCGGGAAACTACAATGAGCAGTTCTTC.

In DNA form, the CDR3 reads TGTGCCGGAAAGGGGCGGGACCCCTACAATGAGCAGTTCTTC. Translating gives CAGKGRDPYNEQFF. This sequence joins TRBV2 and TRBJ2-1; the D gene is possibly TRBD2 (6 bases). V lost 11 bases to trimming and J lost 2 bases, with 16 bases between them. The CDR3 has 14 residues. The germline V gene encodes CDR1 SNHLY and CDR2 FYNNEI.

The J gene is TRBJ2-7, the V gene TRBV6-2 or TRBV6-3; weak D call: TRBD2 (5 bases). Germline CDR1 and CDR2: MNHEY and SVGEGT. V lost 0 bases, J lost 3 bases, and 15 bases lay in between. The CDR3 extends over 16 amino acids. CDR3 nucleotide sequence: TGTGCCAGCAGTTACTCGAGTTCCGGAGGCTACTACGAGCAGTACTTC. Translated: CASSYSSSGGYYEQYF.

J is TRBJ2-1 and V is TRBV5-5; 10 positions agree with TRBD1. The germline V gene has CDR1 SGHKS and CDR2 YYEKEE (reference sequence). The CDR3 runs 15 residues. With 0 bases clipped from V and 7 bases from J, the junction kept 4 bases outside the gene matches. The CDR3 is CASSLGGQGWNEQFF. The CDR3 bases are TGTGCCAGCAGCTTGGGGGGACAGGGGTGGAATGAGCAGTTCTTC.

The CDR3 protein is CSGSGLAGAKQFF. The CDR3 DNA sequence: TGCAGCGGATCGGGACTAGCGGGGGCGAAGCAGTTCTTC. This sequence joins TRBV29-1 and TRBJ2-1; 14 nucleotides align to TRBD2. From germline, CDR1 is SQVTM and CDR2 ANQGSEA. The CDR3 length is 13 residues. V shed 7 bases and J 11 bases; nucleotides not matched to a gene: 7.

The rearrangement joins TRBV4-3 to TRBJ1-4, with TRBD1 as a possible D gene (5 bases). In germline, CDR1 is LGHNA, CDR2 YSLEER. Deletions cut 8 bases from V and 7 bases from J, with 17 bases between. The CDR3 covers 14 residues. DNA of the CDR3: TGCGCCAGCTCTCCTGATGCGGGGGGTGAAAAACTGTTTTTT. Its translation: CASSPDAGGEKLFF.

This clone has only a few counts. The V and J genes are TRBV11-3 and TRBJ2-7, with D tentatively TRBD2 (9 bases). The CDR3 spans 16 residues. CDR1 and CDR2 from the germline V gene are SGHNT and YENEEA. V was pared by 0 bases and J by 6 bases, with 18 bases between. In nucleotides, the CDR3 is TGTGCCAGCAGCTTAGATCGAAGCGGGGGGACAGGCGAGCAGTACTTC. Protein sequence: CASSLDRSGGTGEQYF.

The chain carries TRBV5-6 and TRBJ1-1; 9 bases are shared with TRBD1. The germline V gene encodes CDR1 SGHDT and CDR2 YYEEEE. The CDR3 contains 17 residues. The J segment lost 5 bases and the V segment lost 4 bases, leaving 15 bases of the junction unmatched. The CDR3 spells CASSPPRAMTGGTEAFF. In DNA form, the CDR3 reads TGTGCCAGCAGCCCCCCCCGAGCCATGACAGGGGGTACTGAAGCTTTCTTT.

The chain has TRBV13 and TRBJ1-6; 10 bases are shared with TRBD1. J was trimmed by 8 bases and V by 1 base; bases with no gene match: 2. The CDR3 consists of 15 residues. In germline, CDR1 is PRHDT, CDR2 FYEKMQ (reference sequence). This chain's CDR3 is CASSLDGTGDSPLHF. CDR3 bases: TGTGCCAGCAGCTTAGACGGGACAGGGGATTCACCCCTCCACTTT.

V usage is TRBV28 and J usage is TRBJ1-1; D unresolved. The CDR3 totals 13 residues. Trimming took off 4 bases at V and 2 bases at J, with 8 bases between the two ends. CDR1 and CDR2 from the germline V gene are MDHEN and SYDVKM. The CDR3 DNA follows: TGTGCCAGCAGTTCCACACCAAACACTGAAGCTTTCTTT. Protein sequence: CASSSTPNTEAFF.

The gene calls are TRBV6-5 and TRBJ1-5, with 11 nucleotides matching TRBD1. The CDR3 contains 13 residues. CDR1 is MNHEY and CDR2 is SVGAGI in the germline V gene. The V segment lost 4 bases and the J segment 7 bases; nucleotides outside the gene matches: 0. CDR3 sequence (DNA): TGTGCCAGCAGTTGGACAGGGGGCCAGCCCCAGCATTTT. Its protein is CASSWTGGQPQHF.

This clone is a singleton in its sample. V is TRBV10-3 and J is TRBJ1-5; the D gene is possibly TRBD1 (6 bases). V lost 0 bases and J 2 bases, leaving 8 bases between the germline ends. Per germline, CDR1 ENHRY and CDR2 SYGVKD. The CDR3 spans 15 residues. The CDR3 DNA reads TGTGCCATCAGTGAGTCGAGGACAGGCAATCAGCCCCAGCATTTT. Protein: CAISESRTGNQPQHF.

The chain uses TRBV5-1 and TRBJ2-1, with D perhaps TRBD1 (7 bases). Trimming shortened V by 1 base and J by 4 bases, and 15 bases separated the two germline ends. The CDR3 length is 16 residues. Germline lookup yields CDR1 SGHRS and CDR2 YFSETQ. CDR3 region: CASSLQGGTTYNEQFF. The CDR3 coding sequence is TGCGCCAGCAGCTTGCAGGGGGGAACCACATACAATGAGCAGTTCTTC. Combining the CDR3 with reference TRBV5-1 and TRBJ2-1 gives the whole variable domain KAGVTQTPRYLIKTRGQQVTLSCSPISGHRSVSWYQQTPGQGLQFLFEYFSETQRNKGNFPGRFSGRQFSNSRSEMNVSTLELGDSALYLCASSLQGGTTYNEQFFGPGTRLTVL.

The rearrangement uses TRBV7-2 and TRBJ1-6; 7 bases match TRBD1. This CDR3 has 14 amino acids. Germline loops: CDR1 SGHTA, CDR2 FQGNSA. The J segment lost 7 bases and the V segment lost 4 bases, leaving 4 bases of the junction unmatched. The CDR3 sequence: CASSSGQTNSPLHF. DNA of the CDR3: TGTGCCAGCAGCTCGGGACAGACAAATTCACCCCTCCACTTT.

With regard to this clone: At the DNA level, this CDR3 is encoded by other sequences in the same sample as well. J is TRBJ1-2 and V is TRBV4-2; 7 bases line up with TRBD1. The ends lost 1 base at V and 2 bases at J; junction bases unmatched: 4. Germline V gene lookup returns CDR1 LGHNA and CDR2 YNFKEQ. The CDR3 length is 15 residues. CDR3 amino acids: CASSQGQGDNYGYTF. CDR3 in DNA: TGTGCCAGCAGCCAAGGACAGGGTGACAACTATGGCTACACCTTC.

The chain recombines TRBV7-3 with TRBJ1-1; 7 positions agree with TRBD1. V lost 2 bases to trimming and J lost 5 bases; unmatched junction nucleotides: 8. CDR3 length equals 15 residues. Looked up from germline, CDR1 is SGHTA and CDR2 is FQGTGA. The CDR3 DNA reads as TGTGCCAGCAGCTTACGCGGGACAGAGGGAACTGAAGCTTTCTTT. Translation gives CASSLRGTEGTEAFF.

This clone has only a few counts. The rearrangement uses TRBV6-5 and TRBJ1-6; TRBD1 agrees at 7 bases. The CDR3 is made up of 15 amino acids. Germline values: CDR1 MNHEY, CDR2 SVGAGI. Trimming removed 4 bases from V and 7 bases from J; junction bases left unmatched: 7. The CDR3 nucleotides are TGTGCCAGCAGTTCCGGACAGGTTTGGAATTCACCCCTCCACTTT. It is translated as CASSSGQVWNSPLHF.

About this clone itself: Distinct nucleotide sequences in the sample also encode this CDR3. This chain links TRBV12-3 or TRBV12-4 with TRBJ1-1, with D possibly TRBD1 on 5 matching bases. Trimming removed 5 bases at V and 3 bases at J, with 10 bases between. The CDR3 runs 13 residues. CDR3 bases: TGTGCCAGCAGTCCCAGGGTTTACACTGAAGCTTTCTTT. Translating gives CASSPRVYTEAFF.

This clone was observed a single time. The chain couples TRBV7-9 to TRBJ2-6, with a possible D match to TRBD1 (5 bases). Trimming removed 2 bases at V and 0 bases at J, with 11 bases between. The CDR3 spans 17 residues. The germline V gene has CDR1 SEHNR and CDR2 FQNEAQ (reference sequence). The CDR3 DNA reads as TGTGCCAGCAGCTTATGGGGCAGCCCCTCTGGGGCCAACGTCCTGACTTTC. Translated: CASSLWGSPSGANVLTF.

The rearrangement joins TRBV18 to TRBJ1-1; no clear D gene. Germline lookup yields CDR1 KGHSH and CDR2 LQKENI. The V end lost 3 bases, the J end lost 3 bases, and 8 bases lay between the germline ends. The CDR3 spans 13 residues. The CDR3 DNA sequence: TGTGCCAGCTCACCTCCGGGAGACACTGAAGCTTTCTTT. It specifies CASSPPGDTEAFF.

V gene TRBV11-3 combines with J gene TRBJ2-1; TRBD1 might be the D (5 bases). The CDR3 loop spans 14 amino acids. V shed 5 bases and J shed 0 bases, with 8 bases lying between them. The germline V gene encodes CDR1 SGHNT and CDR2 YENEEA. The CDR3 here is CASSADSSYNEQFF. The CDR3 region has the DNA TGTGCCAGCAGCGCCGACAGCTCCTACAATGAGCAGTTCTTC.